This TCR beta chain stems from a study of CD8 T cells in ankylosing spondylitis. Library preparation for TCR beta used quantitative 5'-RACE with molecular barcodes. In TCRdb, the 5' RACE reads were re-called with MiXCR into one record per CDR3 protein. The sample lists about 800,000 distinct CDR3 sequences, about an eighth seen once, with about 0.5% in the top ten. Findings and limits, study-wide: Some of these motif variants have turned up before, in reports on reactive arthritis synovial fluid and blood. Researchers report that disease-linked clones proved CD8+ and relatively rare in peripheral blood. Matched synovial fluid from ankylosing spondylitis patients was reported to be enriched for disease-linked clones. A TCR beta motif of roughly 8 highly homologous variants seemed to mark ankylosing spondylitis blood.

Comment on this clonotype: Its cognate antigen is unknown.

The V and J ends lost 1 base and 4 bases respectively, with 10 bases between them. In germline, CDR1 is DFQATT, CDR2 SNEGSKA (reference sequence). The CDR3 consists of 13 residues. The sequencing input was blood, either unsorted or a sorted T cell fraction (not recorded which). This sequence originates from a male donor with ankylosing spondylitis. The rearrangement joins TRBV20-1 to TRBJ1-1; no firm D call. Written as DNA, the CDR3 is TGCAGTGCTAGAGTTGACGGACTCACTGAAGCTTTCTTT. Protein: CSARVDGLTEAFF.